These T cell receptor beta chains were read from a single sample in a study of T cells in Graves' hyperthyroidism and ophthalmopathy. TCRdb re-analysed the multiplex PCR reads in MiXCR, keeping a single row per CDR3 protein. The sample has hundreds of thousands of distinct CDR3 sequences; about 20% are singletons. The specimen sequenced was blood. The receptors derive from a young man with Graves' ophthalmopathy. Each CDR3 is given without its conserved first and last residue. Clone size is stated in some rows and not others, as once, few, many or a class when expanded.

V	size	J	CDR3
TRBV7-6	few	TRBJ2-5	ASSLGEDSLNQETQY
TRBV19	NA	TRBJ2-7	ASRDKGSVSYEQY
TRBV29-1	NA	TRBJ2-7	SVEEGVYEQY
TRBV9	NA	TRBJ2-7	ASSPPDQRGQY
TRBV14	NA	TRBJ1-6	ASSQEGDGGHSPLH
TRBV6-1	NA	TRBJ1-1	ASRMWTEAF
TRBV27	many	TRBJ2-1	ASSTRDPTSYNEQF
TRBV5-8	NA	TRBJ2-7	ASSKGLAYEQY
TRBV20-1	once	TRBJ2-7	SAGPRQGVSYEQY
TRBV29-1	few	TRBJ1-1	SVGSSGNTEAF
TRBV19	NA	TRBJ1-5	ASIRSGNSNQPQH